The 21 T cell receptor beta chains given below trace back to one sample, sequenced in a study of a mutant IDH1 vaccine in newly diagnosed glioma. Indicated time point: baseline, week 1 (first vaccination visit). Documented treatment: pre-vaccination baseline after standard-of-care therapy. Sequencing was performed with immunoSEQ multiplex PCR; in TCRdb, only in-frame clones are kept and a portion is missing. The data show tens of thousands of clones, with 65% to 80% seen just once and approximately 1.8% held by the top ten. The sample here was PBMCs, taken from a glioma patient treated with radiotherapy, temozolomide or both. The receptors come from a woman aged 40 to 50 with glioma.

This clone has only a few counts. CDR3 protein: CASSILQTADNSPLHF. The CDR3 DNA reads TGTGCCAGTAGTATACTGCAGACGGCGGATAATTCACCCCTCCACTTT. J is TRBJ1-6 and V is TRBV19; D not certain. The CDR3 runs 16 residues. Germline CDR1 is LNHDA and CDR2 is SQIVND (reference sequence). Trimming removed 2 bases from V and 5 bases from J, with 13 bases in between. The full variable domain, rest sourced from reference TRBV19 and TRBJ1-6, is DGGITQSPKYLFRKEGQNVTLSCEQNLNHDAMYWYRQDPGQGLRLIYYSQIVNDFQKGDIAEGYSVSREKKESFPLTVTSAQKNPTAFYLCASSILQTADNSPLHFGNGTRLTVT.

The V call is TRBV6-4, the J call TRBJ2-2; TRBD1 aligns across 11 bases. Germline values: CDR1 MRHNA, CDR2 SNTAGT. This CDR3 has 13 amino acids. With 7 bases clipped from V and 6 bases from J, the junction kept 1 base outside the gene matches. In nucleotides, the CDR3 is TGTGCCAGCAAGGGACAGGGGGCCGGGGAGCTGTTTTTT. Translated, it gives CASKGQGAGELFF.

This clone was observed a single time. The chain is built from TRBV5-6 and TRBJ2-7; no definite D call. Germline CDR1 and CDR2: SGHDT and YYEEEE. The CDR3 spans 13 residues. The V and J ends lost 0 bases and 2 bases respectively, with 6 bases between them. As DNA, the CDR3 is TGTGCCAGCAGCTTGGTGTCAGCCTACGAGCAGTACTTC. Protein: CASSLVSAYEQYF.

The count of this clone is one. The rearrangement links TRBV7-2 to TRBJ2-7; D uncertain. The germline V and J ends were trimmed by 1 base and 2 bases, with 6 bases remaining between them. From germline, CDR1 is SGHTA and CDR2 FQGNSA. The CDR3 has 13 amino acids. CDR3 DNA sequence: TGTGCCAGCAGCTTAGAACTCACCTACGAGCAGTACTTC. Protein product: CASSLELTYEQYF.

The chain couples TRBV18 to TRBJ1-1; no clear D. Per the germline V gene, CDR1 is KGHSH and CDR2 is LQKENI. V was shortened by 2 bases and J by 5 bases, with 3 bases between the two germline ends. CDR3 length: 11 amino acids. DNA for the CDR3: TGTGCCAGCTCACCAGGGACTGAAGCTTTCTTT. Its protein is CASSPGTEAFF.

The count of this clone is one. In DNA form, the CDR3 reads TGTGCCATCGAAGGAGCCGGAAACACCATATATTTT. Protein sequence: CAIEGAGNTIYF. V usage is TRBV10-3 and J usage is TRBJ1-3; D not certain. In germline, CDR1 is ENHRY, CDR2 SYGVKD. Trimming cost V 8 bases and J 4 bases, with 9 bases left between them. The CDR3 consists of 12 residues.

The rearrangement uses TRBV5-1 and TRBJ1-1; TRBD1 might be the D (6 bases). Per the germline V gene, CDR1 is SGHRS and CDR2 is YFSETQ. Trimming pared 4 bases from V and 11 bases from J, leaving 18 bases between. The CDR3 totals 13 residues. This chain's CDR3 is CASSPSWGQQAFF. The CDR3, as DNA: TGCGCCAGCAGCCCCAGTTGGGGGCAGCAGGCTTTCTTT.

The chain carries TRBV5-6 and TRBJ2-2, with 11 nucleotides matching TRBD2. CDR1 and CDR2 (germline): SGHDT, YYEEEE. V lost 4 bases to trimming and J lost 2 bases; unmatched junction nucleotides: 10. There are 18 residues in the CDR3. The CDR3 coding sequence is TGTGCCAGCAGCCCTACTCTAGCGGGGGGACGAAACACCGGGGAGCTGTTTTTT. This encodes CASSPTLAGGRNTGELFF.

The chain has TRBV2 and TRBJ1-1; no reliable D call. Trimming left V 1 base short and J 0 bases short, with 12 bases between. Germline-derived CDR1 and CDR2 are SNHLY and FYNNEI. CDR3 length: 16 residues. CDR3 nucleotide sequence: TGTGCCAGCAGTGAAGTGGACCATAGAATGAACACTGAAGCTTTCTTT. Encoded protein: CASSEVDHRMNTEAFF.

The rearrangement links TRBV30 to TRBJ1-6, with no clear D. CDR1 and CDR2 from the germline V gene are GTSNPN and SVGIG (reference sequence). Trimming shortened V by 3 bases and J by 6 bases, and 12 bases separated the two germline ends. This CDR3 contains 14 residues. In nucleotides, the CDR3 is TGTGCCTGGAGCGGGGTTTGGGCTAATTCACCCCTCCACTTT. Amino acids: CAWSGVWANSPLHF.

CDR3 in amino acids: CASSTDRGAYNEQFF. The CDR3 region has the DNA TGTGCCAGCAGCACGGACAGGGGGGCATACAATGAGCAGTTCTTC. The gene calls are TRBV9 and TRBJ2-1; the match to TRBD1 covers 10 bases. Trimming removed 4 bases from V and 4 bases from J; junction bases left unmatched: 5. CDR3 size: 15 residues. Germline-derived CDR1 and CDR2 are SGDLS and YYNGEE.

J is TRBJ2-5 and V is TRBV5-1, with D possibly TRBD1 on 6 matching bases. The ends were cut back, 6 bases at V and 4 bases at J, with 16 bases in the middle. The V gene's germline CDR1 is SGHRS and CDR2 YFSETQ. This CDR3 is 14 amino acids long. The CDR3 reads CASNRVGDGETQYF. The DNA for the CDR3 is TGCGCCAGCAACAGGGTGGGAGACGGAGAGACCCAGTACTTC.

This rearrangement joins TRBV5-6 to TRBJ1-2; no definite D call. The germline V gene encodes CDR1 SGHDT and CDR2 YYEEEE. CDR3 length: 14 residues. Deletions cut 2 bases from V and 4 bases from J, with 12 bases between. CDR3 in amino acids: CASSFPDQSYGYTF. In DNA form, the CDR3 reads TGTGCCAGCAGCTTTCCCGACCAGAGCTATGGCTACACCTTC.

The chain recombines TRBV14 with TRBJ2-3; D tentatively fits TRBD1 or TRBD2 (5 bases each). Germline loops: CDR1 SGHDN, CDR2 FVKESK. The CDR3 runs to 17 residues. Trimming pared 1 base from V and 4 bases from J, leaving 18 bases between. CDR3 DNA sequence: TGTGCCAGCAGCCAAGGGGGCGGCGCTATGAGGGCAGATACGCAGTATTTT. Protein product: CASSQGGGAMRADTQYF. The variable domain in full, completed from reference TRBV14 and TRBJ2-3, reads EAGVTQFPSHSVIEKGQTVTLRCDPISGHDNLYWYRRVMGKEIKFLLHFVKESKQDESGMPNNRFLAERTGGTYSTLKVQPAELEDSGVYFCASSQGGGAMRADTQYFGPGTRLTVL.

V gene TRBV10-3 combines with J gene TRBJ1-2, with D tentatively TRBD1 (5 bases). The CDR3 runs 12 residues. CDR1 ENHRY and CDR2 SYGVKD come from the germline V gene. The V and J ends lost 7 bases and 5 bases respectively, with 11 bases between them. This chain's CDR3 is CAITPGPYGYTF. As DNA, the CDR3 is TGTGCCATCACGCCGGGACCATATGGCTACACCTTC.

This clone occurred a few times. J is TRBJ1-3 and V is TRBV19; D not certain. CDR1 and CDR2 from the germline V gene are LNHDA and SQIVND (reference sequence). This CDR3 spans 16 amino acids. V shed 6 bases and J shed 0 bases, with 15 bases lying between them. The CDR3 sequence: CASSVETLFSGNTIYF. The CDR3 bases are TGTGCCAGTAGCGTCGAGACTCTTTTCTCTGGAAACACCATATATTTT. Full variable domain (rest looked up from reference TRBV19 and TRBJ1-3): DGGITQSPKYLFRKEGQNVTLSCEQNLNHDAMYWYRQDPGQGLRLIYYSQIVNDFQKGDIAEGYSVSREKKESFPLTVTSAQKNPTAFYLCASSVETLFSGNTIYFGEGSWLTVV.

The V gene is TRBV9, the J gene TRBJ1-1; D possibly corresponds to TRBD1 (5 bases). This CDR3 is 14 amino acids long. The V end was cut by 4 bases, the J end by 5 bases, with 15 bases between. The germline CDR1 and CDR2 sequences are SGDLS and YYNGEE. CDR3 coding DNA: TGTGCCAGCAGCCCGCAGGGACGGCGAACTGAAGCTTTCTTT. Translating gives CASSPQGRRTEAFF.

This chain joins TRBV7-9 and TRBJ1-1; D is possibly TRBD1 (6 bases). The V gene lost 6 bases and the J gene lost 1 base, with 15 bases spanning the gap. This CDR3 has 15 residues. Germline CDR1 reads SEHNR; CDR2 reads FQNEAQ (reference sequence). CDR3 loop: CASRHNRVGNTEAFF. For the CDR3, the DNA is TGTGCCAGCAGACATAACAGGGTCGGGAACACTGAAGCTTTCTTT.

V gene TRBV11-2 combines with J gene TRBJ1-1; 7 positions match TRBD1. J was trimmed by 1 base and V by 4 bases; bases with no gene match: 9. The CDR3 is 16 amino acids. The germline V gene encodes CDR1 SGHAT and CDR2 FQNNGV. In nucleotides, the CDR3 is TGTGCCAGCAGCTCTAACAGGGGAGGGTGGAACACTGAAGCTTTCTTT. Amino acids: CASSSNRGGWNTEAFF.

CDR3 in DNA: TGTGCCAGCAGTATTCTTACAGGGCCCTTAACTAATGAATATGGCTACACCTTC. It codes for CASSILTGPLTNEYGYTF. The V call is TRBV2, the J call TRBJ1-2; D possibly corresponds to TRBD1 (6 bases). Trimming cost V 5 bases and J 5 bases, with 27 bases left between them. The CDR3 has 18 amino acids. The germline V gene has CDR1 SNHLY and CDR2 FYNNEI.

This clone was seen only once. CDR3 nucleotides: TGTGCCAGCTGGGGAACCGGACCCCAGCATTTT. Translation: CASWGTGPQHF. The chain joins TRBV2 to TRBJ1-5, with D uncertain. Deletions cut 8 bases from V and 10 bases from J, with 12 bases between. Germline V CDR1 and CDR2: SNHLY, FYNNEI. The CDR3 totals 11 residues.